The entry that follows covers one T cell receptor beta chain sequence. 5' RACE with UMI labels generated the TRB cDNA libraries. TCRdb reprocessed the 5' RACE reads; each CDR3 protein has one entry and no DNA is given. Across over 35,000 distinct CDR3 sequences, the top ten clones capture about 15% of the sample. These data come from a study of CXCR3-negative and CXCR3-positive naive CD8 T cells. The CDR3 totals 16 residues. The germline gives CDR1 SGHDN, CDR2 FVKESK. This chain joins TRBV14 and TRBJ2-7. Sequencing used memory CD8+ T cells from blood. The source is a human donor in good health. Some clones in this sample may be carry-over from other donors' samples. The CDR3 loop is CASSQLGGRSSYEQYF.